This T cell receptor (beta chain) appears in the sequencing data of a study of blood T cell repertoires in COVID-19. Study details: Samples of COVID-19 (acute and convalescent) were obtained from the United States, Italy and Spain. T cells, B-cell-depleted T cells, or PBMCs supplied cDNA or gDNA.

Under the authors' procedure: Estimates of nucleated cell counts were drawn from the amplification of reference gene primers. The table came from immunoSEQ multiplex PCR; TCRdb's copy has only in-frame clones and leaves some out. Clonal size and the V and J genes are those of that table, whereas D and trimming came from the DNA. The sample has 110,000 to 150,000 clones; 80% are singletons. Germline V gene lookup returns CDR1 KGHSH and CDR2 LQKENI. After removal of 2 bases from V and 5 bases from J, the junction contained 2 bases not matched to a gene. This CDR3 is built from 15 residues. The receptor was isolated from a woman aged 50 to 60 with acute or convalescent COVID-19. The chain employs TRBV18 and TRBJ1-6, with 8 positions matching TRBD1. The sequenced material came from peripheral blood. The CDR3: CASSPGTGNNSPLHF. The CDR3 nucleotides are TGTGCCAGCTCACCAGGGACAGGCAATAATTCACCCCTCCACTTT. The full variable domain, its missing parts supplied by reference TRBV18 and TRBJ1-6, is NAGVMQNPRHLVRRRGQEARLRCSPMKGHSHVYWYRQLPEEGLKFMVYLQKENIIDESGMPKERFSAEFPKEGPSILRIQQVVRGDSAAYFCASSPGTGNNSPLHFGNGTRLTVT.